The 17 T cell receptor beta chains given below trace back to one sample, sequenced in a study of blood T cell repertoires in COVID-19. Generated by immunoSEQ multiplex PCR, the TCRdb table keeps only in-frame clones and is missing some. The sample yields approximately 120,000 clones, 80% to 90% seen once. Sequenced sample: peripheral blood. These receptors all stem from a woman aged 80 or older with active or convalescent COVID-19.

This sequence joins TRBV6-5 and TRBJ1-1, with D maybe TRBD1 (5 bases). The germline gives CDR1 MNHEY, CDR2 SVGAGI. V gave up 2 bases and J gave up 2 bases, with 12 bases separating them. The CDR3 runs 15 residues. The CDR3 is CASSYTTGDNTEAFF. The DNA for the CDR3 is TGTGCCAGCAGTTACACCACAGGCGACAACACTGAAGCTTTCTTT.

The J gene is TRBJ2-1, the V gene TRBV5-1; TRBD2 might be the D (5 bases). CDR3 length: 16 residues. CDR1 is SGHRS, CDR2 YFSETQ, per germline. V was clipped by 4 bases and J by 0 bases, with 14 bases between them. CDR3 nucleotides: TGCGCCAGCAGCCGCGAGGGCGCCAGCTCCTACAATGAGCAGTTCTTC. Amino acids: CASSREGASSYNEQFF. The whole variable domain, remainder taken from reference TRBV5-1 and TRBJ2-1, is KAGVTQTPRYLIKTRGQQVTLSCSPISGHRSVSWYQQTPGQGLQFLFEYFSETQRNKGNFPGRFSGRQFSNSRSEMNVSTLELGDSALYLCASSREGASSYNEQFFGPGTRLTVL.

V and J are TRBV24-1 and TRBJ2-3; 12 nucleotides align to TRBD2. The V gene's germline CDR1 is KGHDR and CDR2 SFDVKD. With 6 bases clipped from V and 6 bases from J, the junction kept 12 bases outside the gene matches. This CDR3 contains 17 residues. The chain's CDR3 is CATSPATSGSMEDTQYF. DNA of the CDR3: TGTGCCACCAGTCCGGCGACTAGCGGGAGCATGGAGGATACGCAGTATTTT.

This chain connects TRBV2 to TRBJ1-1; the D gene is possibly TRBD1 (5 bases). Trimming removed 6 bases at V and 4 bases at J, with 15 bases between. Germline V CDR1 and CDR2: SNHLY, FYNNEI. The CDR3 covers 14 residues. CDR3 region: CASRGQGGGTEAFF. As DNA, the CDR3 is TGTGCCAGCAGGGGGCAGGGCGGGGGCACTGAAGCTTTCTTT.

This chain connects TRBV11-2 to TRBJ1-2; TRBD1 is a possible D gene (6 bases). With 0 bases removed from V and 2 bases from J, the gap between germline ends came to 13 bases. Germline lookup yields CDR1 SGHAT and CDR2 FQNNGV. The CDR3 spans 16 residues. The CDR3 reads CASSLEGATGNYGYTF. Written as DNA, the CDR3 is TGTGCCAGCAGCTTAGAGGGGGCCACAGGCAACTATGGCTACACCTTC.

The chain employs TRBV6-5 and TRBJ1-2, with no clear D. Germline lookup yields CDR1 MNHEY and CDR2 SVGAGI. Between the trimmed V and J ends, which lost 4 bases and 3 bases, there was a span of 12 bases. The length of the CDR3 is 14 residues. The DNA for the CDR3 is TGTGCCAGCAGTTCCCCTCGGGGAGACTATGGCTACACCTTC. Translating gives CASSSPRGDYGYTF.

The rearrangement uses TRBV28 and TRBJ2-2; TRBD1 is a possible D gene (6 bases). The CDR3 sequence is 15 residues long. Trimming stripped 7 bases from V and 0 bases from J, with 12 bases between. Per the germline V gene, CDR1 is MDHEN and CDR2 is SYDVKM. The CDR3 region is CASIWGHTNTGELFF. In DNA, the CDR3 is TGTGCCAGCATCTGGGGGCACACGAACACCGGGGAGCTGTTTTTT.

The chain couples TRBV27 to TRBJ2-7, with D perhaps TRBD1 (5 bases). The CDR3 contains 16 residues. Germline V CDR1 and CDR2: MNHEY, SMNVEV (reference sequence). Deletions cut 5 bases from V and 6 bases from J, with 23 bases between. The CDR3 DNA sequence: TGTGCCAGCAGTACCCTAAAAACAGGTGGTCAAGGCGAGCAGTACTTC. As protein: CASSTLKTGGQGEQYF.

The chain combines TRBV30 with TRBJ2-7; a weak D match, TRBD2 (6 bases). Germline CDR1 reads GTSNPN; CDR2 reads SVGIG (reference sequence). The CDR3 sequence is 13 residues long. Trimming took off 3 bases at V and 4 bases at J, with 13 bases between the two ends. For the CDR3, the DNA is TGTGCCTGGAGATTAGCGGAGCCTTACGAGCAGTACTTC. This translates into CAWRLAEPYEQYF.

The gene calls are TRBV27 and TRBJ2-1; the match to TRBD2 covers 8 bases. This CDR3 is 15 amino acids long. V was pared by 4 bases and J by 4 bases, with 6 bases of the junction left unmatched. The germline V gene has CDR1 MNHEY and CDR2 SMNVEV (reference sequence). CDR3 bases: TGTGCCAGCAGTTCCATAGCGGGATGGTACAATGAGCAGTTCTTC. Amino acids: CASSSIAGWYNEQFF.

The V and J genes are TRBV3-1 (or the pseudogene TRBV3-2) and TRBJ2-7, with TRBD2 matching 9 bases. CDR1 LGHDT and CDR2 YNNKEL come from the germline V gene (reference sequence). The V and J ends lost 4 bases and 2 bases, in that order; junction bases with no gene match: 6. The CDR3 is 15 residues long. The DNA for the CDR3 is TGTGCCAGCAGCCTTACTAGCGGGTCCACCTACGAGCAGTACTTC. It specifies CASSLTSGSTYEQYF.

The table lists this clone with a count of one. The chain employs TRBV18 and TRBJ2-3; possibly TRBD2 for D (5 bases). The CDR3 runs 15 residues. Trimming removed 0 bases from V and 0 bases from J, with 7 bases in between. Germline-derived CDR1 and CDR2 are KGHSH and LQKENI. In DNA, the CDR3 is TGTGCCAGCTCACCACCGAGGGCAAGCACAGATACGCAGTATTTT. Amino acids: CASSPPRASTDTQYF.

The rearrangement uses TRBV4-1 and TRBJ1-6; D is possibly TRBD1 (5 bases). Germline loops: CDR1 MGHRA, CDR2 YSYEKL. Trimming took off 3 bases at V and 13 bases at J, with 16 bases between the two ends. This CDR3 is built from 14 residues. This CDR3 is CASSQGLQFNPLHF. DNA of the CDR3: TGCGCCAGCAGCCAGGGACTTCAATTCAACCCCCTCCACTTT.

V and J are TRBV7-2 and TRBJ2-1; 9 bases align to TRBD2. The germline gives CDR1 SGHTA, CDR2 FQGNSA. With 3 bases clipped from V and 7 bases from J, the junction kept 7 bases outside the gene matches. The CDR3 loop spans 15 amino acids. The CDR3 loop is CASSFGRSGRNEQFF. The DNA for the CDR3 is TGTGCCAGCAGCTTCGGGAGAAGCGGGAGGAATGAGCAGTTCTTC.

The V call is TRBV6-5, the J call TRBJ2-3, with TRBD2 identical over 7 bases. V shed 4 bases and J 7 bases; nucleotides not matched to a gene: 8. Germline-derived CDR1 and CDR2 are MNHEY and SVGAGI. The CDR3 runs to 14 residues. CDR3 DNA sequence: TGTGCCAGCAGTTCCGGGACTACCGTAAATACGCAGTATTTT. Amino acids: CASSSGTTVNTQYF.

This clone was counted many times. The chain joins TRBV9 to TRBJ2-2; a possible D gene is TRBD2 (6 bases). The CDR3 is 17 amino acids. Trimming stripped 6 bases from V and 2 bases from J, with 20 bases between. Germline V gives CDR1 SGDLS, CDR2 YYNGEE. CDR3 sequence: CASTRTSRGLNTGELFF. In DNA, the CDR3 is TGTGCCAGCACCAGAACTTCACGGGGACTTAACACCGGGGAGCTGTTTTTT.

CDR3 coding DNA: TGTGCCAGCAGCTTAGTGGGCACAGGGGGCAGTCAGCCCCAGCATTTT. Its protein is CASSLVGTGGSQPQHF. V is TRBV7-2 and J is TRBJ1-5, with 9 bases identical to TRBD1. Germline V gene data show CDR1 as SGHTA and CDR2 as FQGNSA. The CDR3 loop spans 16 amino acids. V gave up 1 base and J gave up 6 bases; unmatched junction bases: 7.